This T cell receptor (beta chain) emerged from a study of blood T cells in healthy people across ages. The extraction recovered at least 5 micrograms of total RNA per sample. General study results and limits: Estimates drawn from one million T cells were deemed to understate diversity. Long-lived donors exceeded aged donors in naive CD4+ cells and diversity.

This clonotype has a handful of counts. Its antigen is unidentified. Germline assignment: CDR1 MNHEY and CDR2 SMNVEV (reference sequence). The CDR3 is 15 residues long. The V and J ends lost 6 bases and 4 bases, in that order; junction bases with no gene match: 7. It was with a sample-barcoded 5' primer and a J-beta primer mix that a second PCR of roughly 7 to 12 cycles was run. Every individual sample yielded 2.5 million or more paired-end reads (each containing CDR3). Via MiXCR, TCRdb re-called the 5' RACE reads, giving one row per CDR3 protein. Of roughly 2 million distinct CDR3 sequences in the sample, 49% were seen once.

The specimen was blood. The J gene is TRBJ2-1, the V gene TRBV27, with 9 bases identical to TRBD2. This receptor was identified in a woman between 40 and 50 years old in good health. The CDR3 is CASRSTSGGYNEQFF. CDR3 bases: TGTGCCAGCAGATCTACAAGCGGGGGGTACAATGAGCAGTTCTTC.